These 27 T cell receptor beta chains share one sample of origin, sequenced in a study of CD8+ T cells in alopecia areata. In each case, RNA was isolated and then reverse transcribed into cDNA as the sequencing template. Only in-frame clones appear in the TCRdb table, and some are missing; sequencing was by immunoSEQ multiplex PCR. The data show some 100,000 clones, about 61% seen once. Treatment denoted: oral pan-JAK inhibitor, 5-10 mg twice daily. The sample was CD8+ T cells sorted from blood, taken between weeks 55 and 70, from a patient treated with tofacitinib. These receptors were collected from a human donor with alopecia areata.

Only a few counts were recorded for this clone. V usage is TRBV11-2 and J usage is TRBJ2-1; D is possibly TRBD1 or TRBD2 (5 bases each). CDR3 size: 15 residues. Looked up from germline, CDR1 is SGHAT and CDR2 is FQNNGV. Trimming stripped 5 bases from V and 4 bases from J, with 15 bases between. The CDR3 sequence: CASSQGVALYNEQFF. Here the CDR3 DNA reads TGTGCCAGCAGCCAGGGAGTGGCCCTATACAATGAGCAGTTCTTC.

The chain's CDR3 is CASSRDGANVLTF. CDR3 bases: TGTGCCAGCAGCCGGGATGGGGCCAACGTCCTGACTTTC. The rearrangement joins TRBV14 to TRBJ2-6; D gene unclear. The length of the CDR3 is 13 residues. CDR1 and CDR2 from the germline V gene are SGHDN and FVKESK. V was trimmed by 4 bases and J by 3 bases, leaving 4 bases between them.

This clone occurred once. This chain connects TRBV29-1 to TRBJ2-3, with 12 bases identical to TRBD2. J lost 4 bases, V lost 7 bases, and 12 bases had no gene match. The CDR3 is 16 residues long. Germline CDR1 reads SQVTM; CDR2 reads ANQGSEA. Written as DNA, the CDR3 is TGCAGCGCCGACCTACTAGCGGGGGGAGTAGCAGATACGCAGTATTTT. Translation: CSADLLAGGVADTQYF.

The DNA for the CDR3 is TGTGCCAGCAGCCTCCCGGGGGAGGGGTATGGCTACACCTTC. Translated: CASSLPGEGYGYTF. The chain joins TRBV7-9 to TRBJ1-2, with D possibly TRBD1 on 5 matching bases. V lost 5 bases to trimming and J lost 5 bases, with 15 bases between them. The V gene's germline CDR1 is SEHNR and CDR2 FQNEAQ (reference sequence). The CDR3 consists of 14 residues.

The chain combines TRBV6-6 with TRBJ1-1; weak D call: TRBD1 (5 bases). CDR1 is MNHNY, CDR2 SVGAGI, per germline (reference sequence). The CDR3 loop spans 13 amino acids. V lost 10 bases to trimming and J lost 1 base, with 13 bases between them. The DNA of the CDR3 is TGTGCCACCACTACTACAGGGAACACTGAAGCTTTCTTT. Amino acid sequence: CATTTTGNTEAFF.

This clone appeared a few times. The rearrangement uses TRBV2 and TRBJ1-2; TRBD1 matches 9 bases. Unmatched junction bases numbered 5, after V lost 9 bases and J lost 9 bases. The CDR3 runs to 11 residues. Germline CDR1 is SNHLY and CDR2 is FYNNEI. In nucleotides, the CDR3 is TGTGCCAGAATTACAGGGGGCAGCTACACCTTC. The encoded protein is CARITGGSYTF.

This chain joins TRBV10-2 and TRBJ2-7; TRBD1 matches 8 bases. Losses at the gene ends were 6 bases for V and 6 bases for J; bases not matched to a gene: 4. The length of the CDR3 is 12 residues. Per germline, CDR1 WSHSY and CDR2 SAAADI. This CDR3 is CASRGQGSEQYF. The CDR3 DNA sequence: TGCGCCAGCAGAGGACAGGGCTCCGAGCAGTACTTC.

The J gene is TRBJ2-2, the V gene TRBV7-9, with D uncertain. The CDR3 consists of 11 residues. CDR1 SEHNR and CDR2 FQNEAQ come from the germline V gene (reference sequence). V lost 5 bases and J 16 bases, leaving 14 bases between the germline ends. CDR3 sequence reads: CASSLQSSQFF. CDR3 DNA sequence: TGTGCCAGCAGCCTTCAGTCATCGCAGTTTTTT.

This clone was seen only a few times. The chain recombines TRBV11-2 with TRBJ2-6; possibly TRBD2 for D (5 bases). V gave up 0 bases and J gave up 0 bases, with 9 bases separating them. Germline CDR1 is SGHAT and CDR2 is FQNNGV. The CDR3 loop spans 17 amino acids. The CDR3 DNA is TGTGCCAGCAGCTTAGAGGGGAGCGCCTCTGGGGCCAACGTCCTGACTTTC. This sequence encodes CASSLEGSASGANVLTF.

This clone was found a few times. The CDR3 nucleotides read TGTGCGACCCCAGGGACTACAGACACAGATACGCAGTATTTT. Translated: CATPGTTDTDTQYF. V is TRBV6-1 and J is TRBJ2-3; 7 bases match TRBD2. Germline lookup yields CDR1 MNHNS and CDR2 SASEGT. The CDR3 length is 14 residues.

In its sample, this clone was seen once. The rearrangement uses TRBV6-5 and TRBJ2-5; D not certain. V lost 4 bases, J lost 5 bases, and 14 bases lay in between. This CDR3 has 14 amino acids. Germline V CDR1 and CDR2: MNHEY, SVGAGI. CDR3 sequence reads: CASSSSRVLETQYF. Written as DNA, the CDR3 is TGTGCCAGCAGTTCCTCAAGGGTTCTGGAGACCCAGTACTTC.

This clone was observed a few times. This chain links TRBV29-1 with TRBJ2-7; D might be TRBD1 or TRBD2, each matching 6 bases. Deletions cut 1 base from V and 3 bases from J, with 16 bases between. From germline, CDR1 is SQVTM and CDR2 ANQGSEA. The CDR3 contains 15 residues. CDR3 in amino acids: CSVEGRGPEGYEQYF. CDR3 DNA sequence: TGCAGCGTTGAAGGCCGGGGGCCTGAGGGCTACGAGCAGTACTTC.

This clone was seen a handful of times. The chain links TRBV9 to TRBJ2-7; no clear D gene. V was trimmed by 4 bases and J by 2 bases, leaving 16 bases between them. The germline V gene has CDR1 SGDLS and CDR2 YYNGEE. This CDR3 comprises 15 residues. CDR3 amino acids: CASSPDLGKAYEQYF. The CDR3 DNA reads as TGTGCCAGCAGCCCAGATCTGGGGAAAGCCTACGAGCAGTACTTC.

This clone has only a few counts. V and J are TRBV5-1 and TRBJ2-3, with D unclear. The germline gives CDR1 SGHRS, CDR2 YFSETQ. With 3 bases removed from V and 2 bases from J, the gap between germline ends came to 10 bases. This CDR3 is built from 14 residues. CDR3 in amino acids: CASSSDQYTDTQYF. The CDR3 DNA is TGCGCCAGCAGCTCGGACCAATACACAGATACGCAGTATTTT. Full variable domain (rest looked up from reference TRBV5-1 and TRBJ2-3): KAGVTQTPRYLIKTRGQQVTLSCSPISGHRSVSWYQQTPGQGLQFLFEYFSETQRNKGNFPGRFSGRQFSNSRSEMNVSTLELGDSALYLCASSSDQYTDTQYFGPGTRLTVL.

The chain employs TRBV5-6 and TRBJ2-6; D is ambiguous. From germline, CDR1 is SGHDT and CDR2 YYEEEE. Trimming took 0 bases from V and 0 from J, leaving 7 bases between them. The CDR3 runs 16 residues. The DNA for the CDR3 is TGTGCCAGCAGCTTGGCTGTCGGCTCTGGGGCCAACGTCCTGACTTTC. This encodes CASSLAVGSGANVLTF.

The V gene is TRBV7-9, the J gene TRBJ2-5; D is perhaps TRBD1 or TRBD2 (5 bases each). The CDR3 loop spans 14 amino acids. Germline assignment: CDR1 SEHNR and CDR2 FQNEAQ (reference sequence). Trimming pared 3 bases from V and 3 bases from J, leaving 11 bases between. CDR3 residues: CASSFSGTEETQYF. CDR3 sequence (DNA): TGTGCCAGCAGCTTTTCCGGGACGGAAGAGACCCAGTACTTC.

The V and J genes are TRBV4-1 and TRBJ1-5; unclear D gene. The V and J ends lost 1 base and 1 base respectively, with 5 bases between them. This CDR3 is 14 amino acids long. From germline, CDR1 is MGHRA and CDR2 YSYEKL. The CDR3: CASSQGRSNQPQHF. The DNA of the CDR3 is TGCGCCAGCAGCCAAGGCAGGAGCAATCAGCCCCAGCATTTT.

In this sample, this clone turned up a few times. This chain links TRBV28 with TRBJ2-3; the D call may be TRBD1 or TRBD2 (5 bases each). Germline V CDR1 and CDR2: MDHEN, SYDVKM. V was shortened by 4 bases and J by 0 bases, with 5 bases between the two germline ends. The CDR3 has 13 amino acids. The DNA for the CDR3 is TGTGCCAGCAGTTGGGACAGCACAGATACGCAGTATTTT. Residues: CASSWDSTDTQYF.

CDR3 nucleotides: TGTGCCAGCAGTGGGACAGGAAAGAACACTGAAGCTTTCTTT. It codes for CASSGTGKNTEAFF. The rearrangement links TRBV9 to TRBJ1-1; 8 nucleotides match TRBD1. Germline trimming cut 5 bases from V and 1 base from J; bases unmatched to any gene: 4. This CDR3 region has 14 residues. CDR1 SGDLS and CDR2 YYNGEE come from the germline V gene.

This clone has a handful of counts. The CDR3 is CSASGTGELFF. The CDR3 DNA reads TGCAGTGCTTCAGGCACCGGGGAGCTGTTTTTT. The J gene is TRBJ2-2, the V gene TRBV20-1; D call uncertain. The V end lost 5 bases, the J end lost 4 bases, and 5 bases lay between the germline ends. The length of the CDR3 is 11 residues. Germline CDR1 DFQATT, CDR2 SNEGSKA (reference sequence).

This rearrangement joins TRBV6-5 to TRBJ2-3; a weak D match, TRBD1 (6 bases). CDR1 is MNHEY and CDR2 is SVGAGI in the germline V gene. The CDR3 spans 15 residues. V was pared by 3 bases and J by 1 base, with 11 bases between. The CDR3 DNA follows: TGTGCCAGCAGTTATCAGGGGCCCCGCACAGATACGCAGTATTTT. As protein: CASSYQGPRTDTQYF.

The chain links TRBV5-6 to TRBJ1-2; no reliable D call. V dropped 2 bases and J dropped 8 bases, with 13 bases sitting between them. This CDR3 comprises 13 residues. In germline, CDR1 is SGHDT, CDR2 YYEEEE. In DNA form, the CDR3 reads TGTGCCAGCAGCTTCGGGTCTCTGCGGGGCTACACCTTC. Its protein product is CASSFGSLRGYTF.

V and J are TRBV6-1 and TRBJ2-3; 8 nucleotides match TRBD2. V dropped 0 bases and J dropped 5; count of bases not matched to a gene: 4. Germline V lookup: CDR1 MNHNS, CDR2 SASEGT. This CDR3 has 15 residues. The CDR3 here is CASSEASGGQDTQYF. In DNA form, the CDR3 reads TGTGCCAGCAGTGAAGCGTCGGGGGGGCAAGATACGCAGTATTTT.

The J gene is TRBJ1-5, the V gene TRBV6-1; 11 positions agree with TRBD1. Germline V gene sequence: CDR1 MNHNS, CDR2 SASEGT. Losses at the gene ends were 8 bases for V and 6 bases for J; bases not matched to a gene: 3. This CDR3 region has 13 residues. The CDR3 sequence: CASGDRGFQPQHF. The DNA for the CDR3 is TGTGCCAGCGGGGACAGGGGGTTTCAGCCCCAGCATTTT.

In this sample, this clone turned up a few times. J is TRBJ2-1 and V is TRBV6-5; D ambiguous. The CDR3 length is 13 residues. Germline CDR1 reads MNHEY; CDR2 reads SVGAGI. Between the trimmed V and J ends, which lost 0 bases and 4 bases, there was a span of 4 bases. The CDR3 protein is CASSYSLYNEQFF. DNA of the CDR3: TGTGCCAGCAGTTACTCCCTTTACAATGAGCAGTTCTTC.

This clone was detected a few times. The rearrangement uses TRBV29-1 and TRBJ2-7; a weak D match, TRBD1 (6 bases). CDR3 size: 14 residues. V lost 1 base and J lost 4, with 14 bases in between. Germline CDR1 and CDR2: SQVTM and ANQGSEA. DNA of the CDR3: TGCAGCGTTGAAGGCTCGGGACACCTATACGAGCAGTACTTC. Translation gives CSVEGSGHLYEQYF.

This clone was counted between two and nine times. The J gene is TRBJ2-4, the V gene TRBV7-9, with 9 bases aligning to TRBD1. The germline V gene encodes CDR1 SEHNR and CDR2 FQNEAQ (reference sequence). With 1 base clipped from V and 6 bases from J, the junction kept 7 bases outside the gene matches. There are 16 residues in the CDR3. This chain's CDR3 is CASSLESTGGGNIQYF. The CDR3 nucleotides are TGTGCCAGCAGCTTAGAGTCCACAGGGGGCGGAAACATTCAGTACTTC.